The next 29 T cell receptor beta chains were all read from a single sample in a study of molecular identifiers for immune sequencing clone quantification. TCRdb re-called the PCR reads through MiXCR, storing one row per CDR3 protein. The sample lists hundreds of thousands of distinct CDR3 sequences; about a fifth were seen once. The sequencing sample was made of naive CD8+ T cells from blood, with Jurkat cell RNA spiked in. Subset here: FACS-sorted CD8+CD4-CCR7+CD45RA+ naive T cells. The receptors shown here come from a human donor in good health. Some libraries in this study had Jurkat cell RNA spiked in.

This clonotype came up many times. The rearrangement links TRBV6-2 or TRBV6-3 to TRBJ2-7; tentative D call: TRBD2 (6 bases). CDR3 length: 12 amino acids. The germline V gene has CDR1 MNHEY and CDR2 SVGEGT. Trimming cost V 7 bases and J 3 bases, with 10 bases left between them. This CDR3 reads CASNGEDYEQYF. CDR3 nucleotide sequence: TGTGCCAGCAATGGGGAGGACTACGAGCAGTACTTC.

V and J are TRBV6-2 or TRBV6-3 and TRBJ2-3; either TRBD1 or TRBD2 may supply D (5 bases each). CDR3 length equals 17 residues. Germline CDR1 is MNHEY and CDR2 is SVGEGT. V dropped 2 bases and J dropped 2 bases, with 17 bases sitting between them. CDR3 nucleotides: TGTGCCAGCAGTTACGCCCCACAGCAGGGAGCCACAGATACGCAGTATTTT. Amino acids: CASSYAPQQGATDTQYF.

This clonotype appeared many times. The rearrangement joins TRBV12-3 or TRBV12-4 to TRBJ1-5, with D maybe TRBD1 (5 bases). CDR3 size: 15 residues. With 5 bases removed from V and 1 base from J, the gap between germline ends came to 12 bases. The CDR3 DNA reads TGTGCCAGCAGTCACGGACATCCCAGCAATCAGCCCCAGCATTTT. Translated, it gives CASSHGHPSNQPQHF.

Many counts were recorded for this clonotype. The chain combines TRBV7-2 with TRBJ1-5; weak D call: TRBD1 (5 bases). The V gene lost 1 base and the J gene lost 0 bases, with 10 bases spanning the gap. The CDR3 spans 16 residues. Germline assignment: CDR1 SGHTA and CDR2 FQGNSA. This CDR3 is CASSLGAGYSNQPQHF. CDR3 sequence (DNA): TGTGCCAGCAGCTTAGGGGCAGGGTATAGCAATCAGCCCCAGCATTTT. Full variable domain (remainder filled in from reference TRBV7-2 and TRBJ1-5): GAGVSQSPSNKVTEKGKDVELRCDPISGHTALYWYRQSLGQGLEFLIYFQGNSAPDKSGLPSDRFSAERTGGSVSTLTIQRTQQEDSAVYLCASSLGAGYSNQPQHFGDGTRLSIL.

This clonotype has at least ten counts. The chain joins TRBV19 to TRBJ2-3; 7 bases fit TRBD2. The V segment lost 6 bases and the J segment 3 bases; nucleotides outside the gene matches: 9. Germline CDR1 reads LNHDA; CDR2 reads SQIVND (reference sequence). This CDR3 is 15 amino acids long. For the CDR3, the DNA is TGTGCCAGTAGGGGGAGGGGATGGATGACAGATACGCAGTATTTT. Translating gives CASRGRGWMTDTQYF.

At least ten counts were recorded for this clonotype. The gene calls are TRBV4-3 and TRBJ2-2; D unresolved. Trimming shortened V by 0 bases and J by 7 bases, and 6 bases separated the two germline ends. The CDR3 length is 13 residues. The germline V gene has CDR1 LGHNA and CDR2 YSLEER. This chain's CDR3 is CASSQDHSGELFF. CDR3 nucleotides: TGCGCCAGCAGCCAAGATCATAGCGGGGAGCTGTTTTTT.

This clonotype was detected many times. The chain employs TRBV6-1 and TRBJ1-2; D is ambiguous. The V and J ends lost 8 bases and 4 bases respectively, with 17 bases between them. Germline V lookup: CDR1 MNHNS, CDR2 SASEGT. The length of the CDR3 is 14 residues. DNA of the CDR3: TGTGCCAGCGGCAATTGGCCCCACCTCTATGGCTACACCTTC. It codes for CASGNWPHLYGYTF.

V and J are TRBV7-9 and TRBJ2-3; D gene unclear. V was trimmed by 1 base and J by 2 bases, leaving 13 bases between them. Germline V gene sequence: CDR1 SEHNR, CDR2 FQNEAQ (reference sequence). The CDR3 consists of 16 residues. The CDR3 is CASSLEGLLFTDTQYF. The CDR3 coding sequence is TGTGCCAGCAGCTTAGAAGGCCTTTTATTCACAGATACGCAGTATTTT.

This clonotype has more than one count but fewer than ten. The chain has TRBV3-1 and TRBJ1-1; D ambiguous. The ends were cut back, 1 base at V and 7 bases at J, with 10 bases in the middle. Germline-derived CDR1 and CDR2 are LGHDT and YNNKEL (reference sequence). This CDR3 is built from 13 residues. CDR3 DNA: TGTGCCAGCAGCCAAGGTGCTGGATTTGAAGCTTTCTTT. Its protein product is CASSQGAGFEAFF.

This clonotype appeared many times. CDR3 nucleotides: TGTGCCAGCAGCCTAGGATTGAACGGGGAGCTGTTTTTT. Its protein is CASSLGLNGELFF. J is TRBJ2-2 and V is TRBV7-9; D remains unclear. This CDR3 is 13 amino acids long. The V and J ends lost 5 bases and 7 bases respectively, with 11 bases between them. Germline loops: CDR1 SEHNR, CDR2 FQNEAQ (reference sequence).

A note on this clonotype: The CDR3 does not close with the conserved phenylalanine or tryptophan, likely indicating a read error. The V and J genes are TRBV11-2 and TRBJ2-3; D may be TRBD2 (6 bases). The CDR3 has 14 amino acids. Germline loops: CDR1 SGHAT, CDR2 FQNNGV. The CDR3 here is CVSSLISGGDTQYL. Here the CDR3 DNA reads TGTGTCAGCAGCTTGATTAGCGGCGGGGATACGCAGTATTTA.

Many counts were recorded for this clonotype. The CDR3 is CSARGEDDYGYTF. CDR3 coding DNA: TGCAGTGCTAGAGGGGAAGACGACTATGGCTACACCTTC. The chain joins TRBV20-1 to TRBJ1-2; D remains unclear. This CDR3 has 13 residues. Germline V gives CDR1 DFQATT, CDR2 SNEGSKA (reference sequence). Between the trimmed V and J ends, which lost 1 base and 3 bases, there was a span of 9 bases.

To note about this clonotype: A single base separates this from a much larger clone, so it may be a read error. The chain joins TRBV28 to TRBJ2-3; unclear D gene. V dropped 7 bases and J dropped 10 bases, with 12 bases sitting between them. Germline V gene lookup returns CDR1 MDHEN and CDR2 SYDVKM. The CDR3 runs to 11 residues. CDR3 sequence reads: CASILSGAQYF. CDR3 coding DNA: TGTGCCAGCATCCTCTCCGGTGCGCAGTATTTT. The whole variable domain, remainder taken from reference TRBV28 and TRBJ2-3, is DVKVTQSSRYLVKRTGEKVFLECVQDMDHENMFWYRQDPGLGLRLIYFSYDVKMKEKGDIPEGYSVSREKKERFSLILESASTNQTSMYLCASILSGAQYFGPGTRLTVL.

This clonotype has only a few counts. The chain couples TRBV18 to TRBJ2-2; TRBD1 aligns across 8 bases. V lost 1 base and J lost 0; bases outside the gene matches: 10. This CDR3 has 19 residues. CDR1 and CDR2 (germline): KGHSH, LQKENI. Here the CDR3 DNA reads TGTGCCAGCTCACCACTGGCAGGGGGCTCCAACACGAACACCGGGGAGCTGTTTTTT. It codes for CASSPLAGGSNTNTGELFF.

To note about this clonotype: Since a much larger clone is just one base distant, this may be a read error. The chain couples TRBV5-1 to TRBJ2-7; 10 bases map to TRBD1. Germline CDR1 reads SGHRS; CDR2 reads YFSETQ. The V gene end was trimmed by 4 bases and the J gene end by 6 bases; junction bases not matched to a gene: 13. The CDR3 runs 16 residues. CDR3 bases: TGCGCCAGCAGCCCCGAGGGGACAGGGGAGCGCTGCGAGCAGTACTTC. Protein product: CASSPEGTGERCEQYF.

This clonotype occurred a few times. The chain employs TRBV18 and TRBJ2-6; 13 bases fit TRBD2. V was pared by 3 bases and J by 1 base, with 3 bases of the junction left unmatched. Germline CDR1 is KGHSH and CDR2 is LQKENI. This CDR3 region has 18 residues. The CDR3 spells CASSPPGLAGSGANVLTF. CDR3 coding DNA: TGTGCCAGCTCACCGCCGGGACTAGCGGGATCTGGGGCCAACGTCCTGACTTTC.

About this clonotype itself: This sequence may be a read error, since a much larger clone differs from it by one base. The chain joins TRBV7-9 to TRBJ1-1; weak D call: TRBD1 (5 bases). The CDR3 extends over 13 amino acids. Germline loops: CDR1 SEHNR, CDR2 FQNEAQ (reference sequence). CDR3 nucleotide sequence: TGTGCCAGCAGCGCGGACACTTACACTGGAGCTTTCTTT. Residues: CASSADTYTGAFF.

The chain carries TRBV15 and TRBJ1-2; D perhaps matches TRBD1 (5 bases). Trimming left V 5 bases short and J 2 bases short, with 18 bases between. The germline V gene encodes CDR1 LNHNV and CDR2 YYDKDF (reference sequence). The CDR3 contains 16 residues. CDR3 in amino acids: CATSSGHENTNYGYTF. DNA of the CDR3: TGTGCCACCAGCTCGGGGCACGAAAATACAAACTATGGCTACACCTTC.

This clonotype appeared many times. The V and J genes are TRBV5-4 and TRBJ2-4; D perhaps matches TRBD1 (5 bases). CDR1 and CDR2 (germline): SGHNT, YYREEE (reference sequence). Trimming left V 2 bases short and J 6 bases short, with 9 bases between. This CDR3 spans 13 amino acids. In DNA, the CDR3 is TGTGCCAGCAGCTTCAATCAGGGAAACATTCAGTACTTC. Amino acids: CASSFNQGNIQYF.

At least ten counts were recorded for this clonotype. The chain uses TRBV6-2 or TRBV6-3 and TRBJ2-4, with 8 bases fitting TRBD1. The V and J ends lost 10 bases and 4 bases, in that order; junction bases with no gene match: 3. CDR3 size: 12 residues. Per germline, CDR1 MNHEY and CDR2 SVGEGT. The CDR3 DNA reads TGTGCCACTCGACAGGGGAAAAACATTCAGTACTTC. This sequence encodes CATRQGKNIQYF.

This clonotype was recorded many times. The J gene is TRBJ2-2, the V gene TRBV19; D uncertain. Trimming removed 7 bases from V and 5 bases from J, with 8 bases in between. This CDR3 contains 12 residues. CDR1 and CDR2 from the germline V gene are LNHDA and SQIVND (reference sequence). The CDR3 here is CASIFETGELFF. The DNA for the CDR3 is TGTGCCAGTATCTTCGAGACCGGGGAGCTGTTTTTT.

Many counts were recorded for this clonotype. This chain joins TRBV4-3 and TRBJ2-3, with 11 bases aligning to TRBD2. The V and J ends lost 5 bases and 6 bases, in that order; junction bases with no gene match: 13. The CDR3 is made up of 17 amino acids. Germline V CDR1 and CDR2: LGHNA, YSLEER. Written as DNA, the CDR3 is TGCGCCAGCAGCGCAAGGCTTAGCGGGAGGGCCCGGGATACGCAGTATTTT. It codes for CASSARLSGRARDTQYF.

The chain joins TRBV20-1 to TRBJ2-7; D gene unclear. V lost 5 bases, J lost 6 bases, and 14 bases lay in between. The CDR3 consists of 12 residues. CDR1 and CDR2 (germline): DFQATT, SNEGSKA (reference sequence). The chain's CDR3 is CSAPGLPGEQYF. The CDR3 region has the DNA TGCAGTGCTCCTGGGCTCCCGGGCGAGCAGTACTTC.

This clonotype has a count of ten or more. The chain couples TRBV7-9 to TRBJ2-7; D might be TRBD1 (6 bases). V gave up 2 bases and J gave up 5 bases, with 13 bases separating them. The CDR3 spans 14 residues. Germline assignment: CDR1 SEHNR and CDR2 FQNEAQ (reference sequence). This CDR3 is CASSLSVGDNEQYF. CDR3 sequence (DNA): TGTGCCAGCAGCTTATCAGTAGGGGACAACGAGCAGTACTTC.

This clonotype appeared many times. This chain connects TRBV6-6 to TRBJ1-2; the D gene is possibly TRBD1 (6 bases). The V end lost 7 bases, the J end lost 1 base, and 19 bases lay between the germline ends. Germline V gene lookup returns CDR1 MNHNY and CDR2 SVGAGI (reference sequence). The CDR3 runs 16 residues. The CDR3 region has the DNA TGTGCCAGCACTTTTGGACAGTCTCACATTAACTATGGCTACACCTTC. Translating gives CASTFGQSHINYGYTF.

As regards this clonotype: This may come from a read error, since a much larger clone is one base off. V and J are TRBV15 and TRBJ2-7, with 8 bases identical to TRBD2. This CDR3 comprises 17 residues. The V gene end was trimmed by 1 base and the J gene end by 3 bases; junction bases not matched to a gene: 11. The germline CDR1 and CDR2 sequences are LNHNV and YYDKDF (reference sequence). CDR3 in amino acids: CATSRVGSGGYYYEQYF. The CDR3 DNA reads as TGTGCCACCAGCAGAGTCGGAAGCGGGGGCTACTACTACGAGCAGTACTTC.

This clonotype appeared many times. This chain uses TRBV5-8 with TRBJ2-3; 7 bases align to TRBD2. The CDR3 has 19 residues. J was trimmed by 1 base and V by 5 bases; bases with no gene match: 19. In germline, CDR1 is SGHTS, CDR2 YDEGEE. CDR3 in DNA: TGTGCCAGCAGGATGGGAGGCACTAGCGACCCCTCGGGCACAGATACGCAGTATTTT. Amino acids: CASRMGGTSDPSGTDTQYF.

The chain employs TRBV6-5 and TRBJ1-1, with TRBD1 identical over 7 bases. Germline loops: CDR1 MNHEY, CDR2 SVGAGI. The CDR3 consists of 14 residues. The trim removed 7 bases at V and 5 bases at J, leaving 10 bases unmatched. The CDR3 DNA reads TGTGCCAGCACTTTCCAGACAGGGCAGACTGAAGCTTTCTTT. It yields the protein CASTFQTGQTEAFF.

Turning to this clonotype: This may be a read error, as it is one base from a much larger clone. The rearrangement links TRBV20-1 to TRBJ2-3; the D gene is possibly TRBD2 (6 bases). There are 13 residues in the CDR3. Germline V lookup: CDR1 DFQATT, CDR2 SNEGSKA (reference sequence). CDR3 sequence: CSARDGLFDTQCF. The CDR3 coding sequence is TGCAGTGCTAGAGATGGACTATTCGATACGCAGTGTTTT.